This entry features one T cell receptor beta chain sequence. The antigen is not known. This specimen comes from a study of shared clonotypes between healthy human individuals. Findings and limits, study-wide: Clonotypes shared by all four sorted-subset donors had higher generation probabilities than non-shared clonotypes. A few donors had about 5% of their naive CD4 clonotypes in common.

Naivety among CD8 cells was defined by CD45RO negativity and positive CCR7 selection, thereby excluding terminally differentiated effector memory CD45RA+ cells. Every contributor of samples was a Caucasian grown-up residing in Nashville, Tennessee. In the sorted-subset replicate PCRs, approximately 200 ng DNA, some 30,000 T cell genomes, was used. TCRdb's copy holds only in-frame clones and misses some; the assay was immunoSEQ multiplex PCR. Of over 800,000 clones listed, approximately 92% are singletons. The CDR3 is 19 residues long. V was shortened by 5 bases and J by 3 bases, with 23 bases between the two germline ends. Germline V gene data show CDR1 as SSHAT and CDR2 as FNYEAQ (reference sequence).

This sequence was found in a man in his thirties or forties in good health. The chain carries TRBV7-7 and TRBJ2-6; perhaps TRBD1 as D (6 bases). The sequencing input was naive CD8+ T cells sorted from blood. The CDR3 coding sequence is TGTGCCAGCAGCCCAACACCGGGACAACCGCTCCGTGGGGCCAACGTCCTGACTTTC. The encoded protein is CASSPTPGQPLRGANVLTF.